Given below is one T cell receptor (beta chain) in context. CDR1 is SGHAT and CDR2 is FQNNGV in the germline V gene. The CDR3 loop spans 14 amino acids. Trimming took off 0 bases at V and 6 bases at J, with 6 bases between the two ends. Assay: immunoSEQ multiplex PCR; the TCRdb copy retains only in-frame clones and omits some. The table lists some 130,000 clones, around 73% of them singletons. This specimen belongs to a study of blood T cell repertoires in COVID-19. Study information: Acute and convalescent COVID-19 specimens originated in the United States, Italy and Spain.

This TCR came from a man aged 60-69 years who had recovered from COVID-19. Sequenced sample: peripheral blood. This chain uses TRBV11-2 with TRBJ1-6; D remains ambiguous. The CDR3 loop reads CASSLDRLNSPLHF. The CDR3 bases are TGTGCCAGCAGCTTAGACAGACTTAATTCACCCCTCCACTTT.